Below are 12 T cell receptor beta chains sequenced from a single sample in a study of T cell responses to AZD1222 COVID-19 vaccine. Repertoires were generated with immunoSEQ multiplex PCR, while TCRdb's copy carries only in-frame clones and drops some. Among some 120,000 clones listed, roughly 88% were seen once. Specimen: peripheral blood, collected 28 days after the second AZD1222 dose. The receptors were gathered from an adult who received the AZD1222 COVID-19 vaccine.

The chain combines TRBV5-1 with TRBJ1-4; D remains unclear. Germline CDR1 SGHRS, CDR2 YFSETQ. The CDR3 has 16 amino acids. Deletions cut 2 bases from V and 5 bases from J, with 16 bases between. This chain's CDR3 is CASSLPHHALNEKLFF. CDR3 in DNA: TGCGCCAGCAGCTTACCCCACCATGCACTCAATGAAAAACTGTTTTTT.

This sequence joins TRBV24-1 and TRBJ2-6; unclear D gene. Trimming stripped 4 bases from V and 0 bases from J, with 15 bases between. CDR3 size: 18 residues. The V gene's germline CDR1 is KGHDR and CDR2 SFDVKD. The CDR3 sequence is CATSDGRFTDSGANVLTF. Written as DNA, the CDR3 is TGTGCCACCAGTGACGGTAGGTTTACGGACTCTGGGGCCAACGTCCTGACTTTC.

The chain recombines TRBV4-3 with TRBJ1-5; D unclear. CDR1 and CDR2 from the germline V gene are LGHNA and YSLEER. Trimming removed 1 base at V and 0 bases at J, with 10 bases between. The CDR3 is 16 amino acids. DNA of the CDR3: TGCGCCAGCAGCCAAGGGACGGTTTATAGCAATCAGCCCCAGCATTTT. Encoded protein: CASSQGTVYSNQPQHF.

CDR3 in amino acids: CASSLTPGPPQYF. The CDR3 DNA reads as TGTGCCAGCAGCCTCACCCCAGGGCCCCCCCAGTACTTC. This sequence joins TRBV7-3 and TRBJ2-7; a weak D match, TRBD1 (5 bases). The CDR3 sequence is 13 residues long. The germline V and J ends were trimmed by 5 bases and 10 bases, with 18 bases remaining between them. The germline V gene encodes CDR1 SGHTA and CDR2 FQGTGA.

The chain carries TRBV3-1 (or the pseudogene TRBV3-2) and TRBJ1-2, with D perhaps TRBD1 (6 bases). The CDR3 spans 14 residues. Germline V gives CDR1 LGHDT, CDR2 YNNKEL (reference sequence). The V gene lost 4 bases and the J gene lost 3 bases, with 12 bases spanning the gap. CDR3 amino acids: CASSPPQGYYGYTF. Written as DNA, the CDR3 is TGTGCCAGCAGCCCTCCACAGGGTTACTATGGCTACACCTTC.

This clone has a single count. The rearrangement uses TRBV9 and TRBJ2-5; 9 bases are shared with TRBD2. The V gene's germline CDR1 is SGDLS and CDR2 YYNGEE. CDR3 length equals 14 residues. J gave up 5 bases and V 0 bases, and 2 bases lay outside the gene matches. Here the CDR3 reads CASSVVSGGETQYF. The CDR3 nucleotides are TGTGCCAGCAGCGTAGTCAGCGGGGGGGAGACCCAGTACTTC.

This chain joins TRBV25-1 and TRBJ1-3; D uncertain. The ends were cut back, 5 bases at V and 2 bases at J, with 13 bases in the middle. Germline CDR1 MGHDK, CDR2 SYGVNS. CDR3 length: 15 amino acids. CDR3 bases: TGTGCCAGCAGTTCGCGGGATTCGGCTGGAAACACCATATATTTT. Amino acids: CASSSRDSAGNTIYF.

This chain uses TRBV6-5 with TRBJ1-4; D ambiguous. V lost 2 bases to trimming and J lost 4 bases, with 11 bases between them. The CDR3 extends over 15 amino acids. The V gene's germline CDR1 is MNHEY and CDR2 SVGAGI. The CDR3 region is CASSYGLRGNEKLFF. The CDR3 coding sequence is TGTGCCAGCAGTTACGGTCTACGGGGTAATGAAAAACTGTTTTTT.

V gene TRBV27 combines with J gene TRBJ2-3; D gene uncertain. Deletions cut 5 bases from V and 4 bases from J, with 13 bases between. Germline V gives CDR1 MNHEY, CDR2 SMNVEV (reference sequence). The CDR3 loop spans 14 amino acids. CDR3 sequence (DNA): TGTGCCAGCAGTCCATCAGGAAGATCAGATACGCAGTATTTT. It encodes CASSPSGRSDTQYF.

The chain joins TRBV6-5 to TRBJ2-7; D unclear. From germline, CDR1 is MNHEY and CDR2 SVGAGI. This CDR3 comprises 11 residues. V lost 0 bases, J lost 9 bases, and 6 bases lay in between. This CDR3 is CASSYSARQYF. The CDR3 nucleotides read TGTGCCAGCAGTTACTCTGCTCGGCAGTACTTC.

The gene calls are TRBV5-6 and TRBJ2-2; 9 bases agree with TRBD1. The germline V gene encodes CDR1 SGHDT and CDR2 YYEEEE. CDR3 length: 16 amino acids. The junction had 17 bases not matched to a gene; V was cut back by 4 bases and J by 13 bases. The CDR3 reads CASSIRDRVGPTALFF. DNA for the CDR3: TGTGCCAGCAGCATCCGGGACAGGGTAGGGCCGACCGCGCTGTTTTTT.

The chain is built from TRBV3-1 (or the pseudogene TRBV3-2) and TRBJ2-7, with 7 bases matching TRBD2. Germline CDR1 reads LGHDT; CDR2 reads YNNKEL (reference sequence). The CDR3 length is 13 residues. After removal of 6 bases from V and 2 bases from J, the junction contained 4 bases not matched to a gene. CDR3 amino acids: CASSTGGPYEQYF. CDR3 in DNA: TGTGCCAGCAGTACGGGAGGTCCCTACGAGCAGTACTTC.